The 22 T cell receptor beta chains presented below share a single source sample, sequenced in a study of blood T cell repertoires in COVID-19. Assay: immunoSEQ multiplex PCR; the TCRdb copy retains only in-frame clones and omits some. Among 45,000 to 60,000 clones listed, around 84% were seen once. The sequenced sample was peripheral blood. The receptors were sampled from a man between 65 and 85 years old with active COVID-19.

The genes are TRBV30 and TRBJ1-6, with 8 positions matching TRBD1. Germline loops: CDR1 GTSNPN, CDR2 SVGIG (reference sequence). Unmatched junction bases numbered 7, after V lost 0 bases and J lost 9 bases. The CDR3 runs to 15 residues. CDR3 loop: CAWSVVRGRVSPLHF. DNA for the CDR3: TGTGCCTGGAGTGTCGTCAGGGGGCGGGTTTCACCCCTCCACTTT.

This clone showed up just a few times. The gene calls are TRBV6-4 and TRBJ1-1, with D perhaps matching TRBD1 (6 bases). CDR1 is MRHNA, CDR2 SNTAGT, per germline. The CDR3 has 14 amino acids. Trimming left V 6 bases short and J 1 base short, with 12 bases between. CDR3 coding DNA: TGTGCCAGCAGCGATACGGACAGGAACACTGAAGCTTTCTTT. As protein: CASSDTDRNTEAFF.

V usage is TRBV18 and J usage is TRBJ1-1, with TRBD1 matching over 12 bases. Trimming cost V 5 bases and J 6 bases; bases outside gene matches: 1. Germline CDR1 is KGHSH and CDR2 is LQKENI. The CDR3 is 13 amino acids. CDR3 residues: CASSGTGGSEAFF. CDR3 sequence (DNA): TGTGCCAGCTCAGGGACAGGGGGCTCTGAAGCTTTCTTT. The complete variable domain, with remaining parts taken from reference TRBV18 and TRBJ1-1, reads NAGVMQNPRHLVRRRGQEARLRCSPMKGHSHVYWYRQLPEEGLKFMVYLQKENIIDESGMPKERFSAEFPKEGPSILRIQQVVRGDSAAYFCASSGTGGSEAFFGQGTRLTVV.

This chain connects TRBV19 to TRBJ2-5, with D possibly matching TRBD1 (5 bases). The CDR3 totals 14 residues. Germline V gene lookup returns CDR1 LNHDA and CDR2 SQIVND (reference sequence). Trimming shortened V by 7 bases and J by 1 base, and 13 bases separated the two germline ends. This CDR3 reads CASTGQGSQETQYF. The DNA for the CDR3 is TGTGCCAGTACCGGGCAGGGTAGCCAAGAGACCCAGTACTTC. The variable domain in full, with the rest retrieved from reference TRBV19 and TRBJ2-5, is DGGITQSPKYLFRKEGQNVTLSCEQNLNHDAMYWYRQDPGQGLRLIYYSQIVNDFQKGDIAEGYSVSREKKESFPLTVTSAQKNPTAFYLCASTGQGSQETQYFGPGTRLLVL.

The chain has TRBV29-1 and TRBJ1-2; no clear D. The CDR3 consists of 11 residues. From germline, CDR1 is SQVTM and CDR2 ANQGSEA. The germline V and J ends were trimmed by 4 bases and 8 bases, with 11 bases remaining between them. DNA of the CDR3: TGCAGCGTTGTGGGTGGGCAAGGCTACACCTTC. Amino acid sequence: CSVVGGQGYTF.

J is TRBJ2-3 and V is TRBV6-5; the D gene is possibly TRBD1 (6 bases). The germline V gene has CDR1 MNHEY and CDR2 SVGAGI. Trimming took 5 bases from V and 0 from J, leaving 12 bases between them. The length of the CDR3 is 15 residues. CDR3 coding DNA: TGTGCCAGCAGTCCCCCGGGACAAAGCACAGATACGCAGTATTTT. Protein: CASSPPGQSTDTQYF.

The genes are TRBV3-1 (or the pseudogene TRBV3-2) and TRBJ1-5; weak D call: TRBD1 (6 bases). CDR1 is LGHDT and CDR2 is YNNKEL in the germline V gene (reference sequence). The V end was cut by 0 bases, the J end by 6 bases, with 12 bases between. This CDR3 has 15 amino acids. Written as DNA, the CDR3 is TGTGCCAGCAGCCAAGATGGGGGGGCTAGTCAGCCCCAGCATTTT. This encodes CASSQDGGASQPQHF.

The J gene is TRBJ2-7, the V gene TRBV4-1; TRBD2 aligns across 11 bases. The CDR3 is made up of 15 amino acids. The junction had 6 bases not matched to a gene; V was cut back by 4 bases and J by 4 bases. CDR1 is MGHRA, CDR2 YSYEKL, per germline. This CDR3 is CASSLELAGGYEQYF. In nucleotides, the CDR3 is TGCGCCAGCAGCCTGGAGCTAGCGGGGGGTTACGAGCAGTACTTC.

The chain couples TRBV3-1 (or the pseudogene TRBV3-2) to TRBJ2-3, with 16 bases that match TRBD2. Germline trimming cut 5 bases from V and 4 bases from J; bases unmatched to any gene: 6. The CDR3 consists of 17 residues. Germline-derived CDR1 and CDR2 are LGHDT and YNNKEL (reference sequence). CDR3 coding DNA: TGTGCCAGCAGCAGGCCGGGACTAGCGGGGGGGGCAGATACGCAGTATTTT. Its translation is CASSRPGLAGGADTQYF.

The genes are TRBV18 and TRBJ2-7; a possible D gene is TRBD2 (6 bases). The V and J ends lost 1 base and 3 bases respectively, with 16 bases between them. This CDR3 contains 16 residues. Germline CDR1 reads KGHSH; CDR2 reads LQKENI. The CDR3 reads CASSPLHTQEGYEQYF. In DNA form, the CDR3 reads TGTGCCAGCTCACCACTGCACACCCAGGAGGGCTACGAGCAGTACTTC.

The chain uses TRBV9 and TRBJ1-1; a possible D gene is TRBD1 (6 bases). The V end lost 2 bases, the J end lost 1 base, and 9 bases lay between the germline ends. The CDR3 has 14 residues. Germline CDR1 is SGDLS and CDR2 is YYNGEE. CDR3 sequence (DNA): TGTGCCAGCAGCGTTCAGGGGTGGAACACTGAAGCTTTCTTT. Translating it yields CASSVQGWNTEAFF.

V usage is TRBV7-3 and J usage is TRBJ2-1; 15 nucleotides line up with TRBD2. The V gene end was trimmed by 5 bases and the J gene end by 2 bases; junction bases not matched to a gene: 4. Germline CDR1 reads SGHTA; CDR2 reads FQGTGA. The CDR3 contains 17 residues. The CDR3 here is CASSPGTSGGPYNEQFF. The CDR3 DNA follows: TGTGCCAGCAGCCCCGGGACTAGCGGGGGGCCCTACAATGAGCAGTTCTTC.

J is TRBJ1-1 and V is TRBV2, with 7 bases aligning to TRBD1. The germline gives CDR1 SNHLY, CDR2 FYNNEI. V trimming: 6 bases; J trimming: 7 bases; junction bases outside the gene matches: 11. The CDR3 spans 14 residues. The CDR3 bases are TGTGCCAGCAGACCGACAGGGTTATTCGGTGAAGCTTTCTTT. Translation: CASRPTGLFGEAFF.

This chain links TRBV28 with TRBJ1-4, with a possible D match to TRBD1 (6 bases). CDR3 size: 15 residues. Trimming pared 6 bases from V and 3 bases from J, leaving 14 bases between. Germline V gives CDR1 MDHEN, CDR2 SYDVKM. CDR3 in DNA: TGTGCCAGCAGCCAAACAGGGCGTCCTAATGAAAAACTGTTTTTT. As protein: CASSQTGRPNEKLFF.

This clone occurred once. The rearrangement links TRBV19 to TRBJ2-2; TRBD1 aligns across 12 bases. The germline V gene encodes CDR1 LNHDA and CDR2 SQIVND (reference sequence). The length of the CDR3 is 18 residues. V shed 10 bases, J shed 1 base, and the junction held 13 bases outside the gene matches. CDR3 amino acids: CATKVKGQGARNTGELFF. In DNA, the CDR3 is TGTGCCACAAAAGTAAAGGGACAGGGGGCGAGGAACACCGGGGAGCTGTTTTTT.

The J gene is TRBJ1-2, the V gene TRBV18; possibly TRBD1 for D (6 bases). Germline assignment: CDR1 KGHSH and CDR2 LQKENI. This CDR3 is built from 15 residues. Trimming shortened V by 3 bases and J by 5 bases, and 16 bases separated the two germline ends. The CDR3 sequence: CASSPAQTGPYGYTF. The CDR3 nucleotides read TGTGCCAGCTCACCTGCCCAGACAGGACCATATGGCTACACCTTC.

The chain carries TRBV18 and TRBJ2-7, with D possibly matching TRBD1 (6 bases). Per the germline V gene, CDR1 is KGHSH and CDR2 is LQKENI. V was trimmed by 4 bases and J by 3 bases, leaving 13 bases between them. The CDR3 loop spans 14 amino acids. CDR3 loop: CASSRLRDNYEQYF. For the CDR3, the DNA is TGTGCCAGCTCACGCCTACGGGACAACTACGAGCAGTACTTC. Full variable domain (missing parts from reference TRBV18 and TRBJ2-7): NAGVMQNPRHLVRRRGQEARLRCSPMKGHSHVYWYRQLPEEGLKFMVYLQKENIIDESGMPKERFSAEFPKEGPSILRIQQVVRGDSAAYFCASSRLRDNYEQYFGPGTRLTVT.

This clone came up once. The genes are TRBV4-3 and TRBJ1-2, with 10 bases that match TRBD1. V gave up 0 bases and J gave up 6 bases; unmatched junction bases: 4. The CDR3 sequence is 15 residues long. Germline loops: CDR1 LGHNA, CDR2 YSLEER. CDR3 region: CASSQETGGGDGYTF. Written as DNA, the CDR3 is TGCGCCAGCAGCCAAGAGACAGGGGGCGGGGATGGCTACACCTTC.

This chain links TRBV6-5 with TRBJ1-2; D not certain. With 7 bases removed from V and 8 bases from J, the gap between germline ends came to 14 bases. Germline loops: CDR1 MNHEY, CDR2 SVGAGI. This CDR3 contains 12 residues. The DNA of the CDR3 is TGTGCCAGCATCACCCCCCGTGGCGGCTACACCTTC. Translated: CASITPRGGYTF.

The V call is TRBV6-2 or TRBV6-3, the J call TRBJ2-2; 9 nucleotides line up with TRBD1. The CDR3 spans 15 residues. The junction had 2 bases not matched to a gene; V was cut back by 5 bases and J by 1 base. Germline lookup yields CDR1 MNHEY and CDR2 SVGEGT. This CDR3 is CASSPTGGNTGELFF. CDR3 nucleotide sequence: TGTGCCAGCAGTCCGACAGGGGGGAACACCGGGGAGCTGTTTTTT.

In this sample, this clone turned up once. The chain has TRBV5-1 and TRBJ2-7, with TRBD2 matching over 7 bases. Germline CDR1 reads SGHRS; CDR2 reads YFSETQ. This CDR3 is 15 amino acids long. The trim removed 2 bases at V and 7 bases at J, leaving 12 bases unmatched. The CDR3, as DNA: TGCGCCAGCAGCTTCCTAGGTGCAGGGAGGGAGGAGCAGTACTTC. The encoded protein is CASSFLGAGREEQYF.

This clone was seen a single time. This chain links TRBV5-6 with TRBJ1-4, with D perhaps matching TRBD1 (6 bases). Between the trimmed V and J ends, which lost 1 base and 5 bases, there was a span of 18 bases. The length of the CDR3 is 17 residues. Germline CDR1 is SGHDT and CDR2 is YYEEEE. DNA of the CDR3: TGTGCCAGCAGCTTGCTCCAAGGTGGGGGCGCGAATGAAAAACTGTTTTTT. This translates into CASSLLQGGGANEKLFF.